This T cell receptor (beta chain) derives from a study of cytomegalovirus exposure and HLA in healthy donors. Whole-study results and caveats: The CMV antigen specificity of three CMV-associated chains was confirmed through in vitro analysis.

Concerning this clone: The target antigen is unknown.

The repertoire was sequenced with immunoSEQ multiplex PCR; TCRdb's copy has only in-frame clones and lacks some. This sample has roughly 68,000 clones, with around nine tenths found just once. V lost 7 bases to trimming and J lost 1 base, with 15 bases between them. This CDR3 spans 15 amino acids. Per the germline V gene, CDR1 is MNHNS and CDR2 is SASEGT. Among the 110 or so subjects of the validation cohort, separate from the roughly 700-subject first cohort, were the donors. The sample taken for sequencing was PBMCs. This TCR was sampled from a woman aged 18-30 years in good health and CMV-seronegative. V is TRBV6-1 and J is TRBJ2-3, with D perhaps TRBD2 (6 bases). The CDR3 protein is CASIRLGVGTDTQYF. CDR3 DNA sequence: TGTGCCAGCATCCGACTAGGGGTGGGCACAGATACGCAGTATTTT.